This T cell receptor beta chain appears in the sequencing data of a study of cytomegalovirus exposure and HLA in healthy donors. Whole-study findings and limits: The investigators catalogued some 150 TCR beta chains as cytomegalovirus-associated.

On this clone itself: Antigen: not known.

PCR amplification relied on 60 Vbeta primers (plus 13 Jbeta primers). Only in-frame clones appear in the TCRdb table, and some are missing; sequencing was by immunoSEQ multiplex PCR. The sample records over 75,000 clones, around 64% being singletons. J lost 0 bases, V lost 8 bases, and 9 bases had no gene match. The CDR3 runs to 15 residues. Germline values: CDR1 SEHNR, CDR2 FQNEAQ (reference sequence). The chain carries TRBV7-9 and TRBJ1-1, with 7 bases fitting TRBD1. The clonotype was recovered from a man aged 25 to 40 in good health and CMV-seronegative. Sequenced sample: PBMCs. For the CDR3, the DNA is TGTGCCAGCCACAGAACAGGGGACATGAACACTGAAGCTTTCTTT. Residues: CASHRTGDMNTEAFF.